This entry lists 17 T cell receptor beta chains sequenced from one sample in a study of T cell responses to AZD1222 COVID-19 vaccine. The assay was immunoSEQ multiplex PCR, and TCRdb's table has in-frame clones only and misses some. The data contain roughly 120,000 clones, about 87% of them singletons. Sequencing used peripheral blood, obtained 28 days after the second AZD1222 dose. The source is an adult who received the AZD1222 COVID-19 vaccine.

The chain links TRBV4-3 to TRBJ1-5, with D uncertain. V lost 1 base and J 4 bases, leaving 5 bases between the germline ends. Germline CDR1 and CDR2: LGHNA and YSLEER. The CDR3 totals 13 residues. CDR3 DNA: TGCGCCAGCAGCCAAGCTTGGAATCAGCCCCAGCATTTT. Its translation is CASSQAWNQPQHF.

The chain employs TRBV6-4 and TRBJ2-2; 7 bases are shared with TRBD1. Germline V gene data show CDR1 as MRHNA and CDR2 as SNTAGT. V shed 2 bases, J shed 3 bases, and the junction held 6 bases outside the gene matches. The CDR3 spans 16 residues. CDR3 bases: TGTGCCAGCAGTGACCCAAACAGGGGTGACACCGGGGAGCTGTTTTTT. This codes for CASSDPNRGDTGELFF.

This chain uses TRBV27 with TRBJ2-2, with D unresolved. Germline values: CDR1 MNHEY, CDR2 SMNVEV (reference sequence). The CDR3 is 13 amino acids. Trimming left V 3 bases short and J 3 bases short, with 5 bases between. CDR3 bases: TGTGCCAGCAGTTTTGGACACACCGGGGAGCTGTTTTTT. Its protein product is CASSFGHTGELFF.

This clone was picked up one time. This chain uses TRBV28 with TRBJ1-3, with no clear D. With 10 bases removed from V and 1 base from J, the gap between germline ends came to 11 bases. Germline V gene sequence: CDR1 MDHEN, CDR2 SYDVKM. This CDR3 comprises 13 residues. CDR3 amino acids: CATTGISGNTIYF. The CDR3 nucleotides are TGTGCCACCACCGGGATATCTGGAAACACCATATATTTT.

In this sample, this clone turned up once. This rearrangement joins TRBV4-2 to TRBJ2-5; 15 bases match TRBD2. This CDR3 has 18 amino acids. The germline gives CDR1 LGHNA, CDR2 YNFKEQ. V trimming: 4 bases; J trimming: 5 bases; junction bases outside the gene matches: 11. The CDR3 coding sequence is TGTGCCAGCAGCCTTCGAACCGGACTAGCGGGAGGGCCGGAGACCCAGTACTTC. Amino acids: CASSLRTGLAGGPETQYF.

This chain connects TRBV30 to TRBJ2-1, with D perhaps matching TRBD2 (6 bases). Per the germline V gene, CDR1 is GTSNPN and CDR2 is SVGIG (reference sequence). This CDR3 has 13 residues. Trimming removed 0 bases at V and 6 bases at J, with 9 bases between. The CDR3 region is CAWSVPGVNEQFF. The CDR3 DNA reads as TGTGCCTGGAGTGTACCGGGGGTCAATGAGCAGTTCTTC.

Concerning this clone: It is unclear where the CDR3 begins or ends on the DNA, so no DNA is shown, and the CDR3 is as TCRdb lists it. This chain joins TRBV6-5 and TRBJ1-4. Termini included, the CDR3 measures 14 amino acids. Germline V lookup: CDR1 MNHEY, CDR2 SVGAGI. The CDR3 sequence is CASSQNIGVKNCFF.

This clone has just a few counts. This chain connects TRBV11-2 to TRBJ1-2, with D perhaps TRBD1 (6 bases). Trimming stripped 4 bases from V and 0 bases from J, with 15 bases between. The CDR3 sequence is 16 residues long. Germline V CDR1 and CDR2: SGHAT, FQNNGV. CDR3 DNA: TGTGCCAGCAGCTCGGGACCAGGGGTACCTAACTATGGCTACACCTTC. This translates into CASSSGPGVPNYGYTF.

This clone was counted a single time. The V and J genes are TRBV4-1 and TRBJ2-3; D remains unclear. V lost 0 bases and J lost 6, with 13 bases in between. CDR1 MGHRA and CDR2 YSYEKL come from the germline V gene. The CDR3 length is 15 residues. CDR3 amino acids: CASSQDGSPGDTQYF. The CDR3 nucleotides are TGCGCCAGCAGCCAAGATGGAAGCCCCGGGGATACGCAGTATTTT.

The V and J genes are TRBV4-2 and TRBJ2-1, with 9 bases matching TRBD2. The trim removed 4 bases at V and 5 bases at J, leaving 15 bases unmatched. This CDR3 contains 18 residues. Germline V gives CDR1 LGHNA, CDR2 YNFKEQ. This chain's CDR3 is CASSRSTPSGARDNEQFF. In nucleotides, the CDR3 is TGTGCCAGCAGCCGATCAACTCCTAGCGGGGCGCGGGACAATGAGCAGTTCTTC.

The chain carries TRBV7-9 and TRBJ2-1, with D perhaps TRBD2 (6 bases). V gave up 8 bases and J gave up 4 bases, with 15 bases separating them. CDR3 length: 14 residues. The germline V gene encodes CDR1 SEHNR and CDR2 FQNEAQ (reference sequence). In DNA, the CDR3 is TGTGCCAGCCGCCCAGGGAGGAGTTACAATGAGCAGTTCTTC. Translating it yields CASRPGRSYNEQFF.

This sequence joins TRBV27 and TRBJ1-2; TRBD1 is a possible D gene (5 bases). Germline lookup yields CDR1 MNHEY and CDR2 SMNVEV (reference sequence). The V end lost 6 bases, the J end lost 5 bases, and 16 bases lay between the germline ends. This CDR3 is 14 amino acids long. The CDR3 here is CASSGSRGDYGYTF. CDR3 in DNA: TGTGCCAGCAGCGGGAGCCGGGGGGATTATGGCTACACCTTC.

V usage is TRBV2 and J usage is TRBJ1-4, with 8 bases that match TRBD1. The CDR3 extends over 13 amino acids. Germline V gives CDR1 SNHLY, CDR2 FYNNEI. V was pared by 7 bases and J by 7 bases, with 5 bases of the junction left unmatched. The CDR3 is CASTRTGLEKLFF. The CDR3 nucleotides are TGTGCCAGCACACGGACAGGGCTTGAAAAACTGTTTTTT.

The genes are TRBV7-2 and TRBJ1-2; a possible D gene is TRBD1 (6 bases). The CDR3 totals 13 residues. CDR1 is SGHTA and CDR2 is FQGNSA in the germline V gene. Trimming removed 3 bases from V and 4 bases from J, with 9 bases in between. CDR3 amino acids: CASSFGGAYGYTF. The CDR3 DNA is TGTGCCAGCAGCTTCGGGGGCGCCTATGGCTACACCTTC.

In the case of this clone: At the DNA level, this CDR3 is encoded by other sequences in the same sample as well. The CDR3 here is CASSLRQDYGYTF. The CDR3 DNA follows: TGTGCCAGCAGTCTCCGACAGGACTATGGCTACACCTTC. V is TRBV12-3 or TRBV12-4 and J is TRBJ1-2; a possible D gene is TRBD1 (6 bases). CDR3 length: 13 residues. The V end was cut by 5 bases, the J end by 3 bases, with 10 bases between.

The rearrangement joins TRBV7-2 to TRBJ2-7, with 10 positions matching TRBD2. Germline V gene sequence: CDR1 SGHTA, CDR2 FQGNSA. CDR3 length: 16 amino acids. Unmatched junction bases numbered 10, after V lost 5 bases and J lost 3 bases. CDR3 DNA sequence: TGTGCCAGCAGCCCGGCCAGTAGCGGGAGGCTCTACGAGCAGTACTTC. Translating gives CASSPASSGRLYEQYF.

The chain combines TRBV18 with TRBJ2-7, with 10 bases lining up with TRBD1. Germline trimming cut 6 bases from V and 2 bases from J; bases unmatched to any gene: 4. The CDR3 extends over 14 amino acids. The germline CDR1 and CDR2 sequences are KGHSH and LQKENI. DNA of the CDR3: TGTGCCAGCTCGTCGACAGGGGGCCCCTACGAGCAGTACTTC. It yields the protein CASSSTGGPYEQYF. Together with reference TRBV18 and TRBJ2-7, the CDR3 gives the full variable domain: NAGVMQNPRHLVRRRGQEARLRCSPMKGHSHVYWYRQLPEEGLKFMVYLQKENIIDESGMPKERFSAEFPKEGPSILRIQQVVRGDSAAYFCASSSTGGPYEQYFGPGTRLTVT.